Following are 15 T cell receptor beta chains from one sample sequenced in a study of blood T cell repertoires in COVID-19 (TCRdb year 2020). Library preparation used the immunoSEQ multiplex PCR assay. This immuneACCESS table, as held by TCRdb, lists in-frame sequences with V and J called but not all clones. Of the missing ones, under half trace to an unresolved V gene in checked studies; the others have no known cause. The sample data list 150,000 to 200,000 clones, and around 88% of these were observed just once. About 4.1% of the sample rests with the top ten. Sequencing input: peripheral blood. These receptor sequences come from a woman in her twenties or thirties with acute or convalescent COVID-19.

This sequence joins TRBV7-9 and TRBJ1-1, with 9 bases fitting TRBD1. V was pared by 10 bases and J by 5 bases, with 17 bases of the junction left unmatched. The germline V gene encodes CDR1 SEHNR and CDR2 FQNEAQ (reference sequence). The CDR3 is made up of 16 amino acids. This CDR3 is CAIRAAGQGKLTEAFF. The DNA of the CDR3 is TGTGCCATAAGGGCGGCGGGACAGGGAAAGTTAACTGAAGCTTTCTTT.

This chain uses TRBV4-1 with TRBJ2-2; TRBD2 is a possible D gene (5 bases). Germline CDR1 reads MGHRA; CDR2 reads YSYEKL. The V gene lost 6 bases and the J gene lost 6 bases, with 14 bases spanning the gap. This CDR3 is built from 14 residues. The CDR3 loop is CASRSPSSAGELFF. In nucleotides, the CDR3 is TGCGCCAGCAGATCCCCTAGCTCAGCCGGGGAGCTGTTTTTT.

The chain couples TRBV6-5 to TRBJ2-1; D is perhaps TRBD2 (5 bases). The V gene lost 10 bases and the J gene lost 0 bases, with 13 bases spanning the gap. The CDR3 is made up of 14 amino acids. CDR1 MNHEY and CDR2 SVGAGI come from the germline V gene. The CDR3 protein is CATGRTLSYNEQFF. The CDR3 nucleotides read TGTGCCACAGGACGGACTCTCTCCTACAATGAGCAGTTCTTC.

This chain joins TRBV6-5 and TRBJ1-1; TRBD1 matches at 9 bases. With V trimmed by 2 bases and J by 7 bases, 8 bases remained unmatched. From germline, CDR1 is MNHEY and CDR2 SVGAGI. The CDR3 is made up of 15 amino acids. The CDR3 here is CASSYPTGGSLEAFF. The CDR3 coding sequence is TGTGCCAGCAGTTACCCCACAGGGGGCTCTCTTGAAGCTTTCTTT.

The V call is TRBV15, the J call TRBJ2-1, with D possibly matching TRBD2 (6 bases). CDR3 size: 13 residues. Germline V gives CDR1 LNHNV, CDR2 YYDKDF (reference sequence). With 5 bases removed from V and 6 bases from J, the gap between germline ends came to 11 bases. In DNA form, the CDR3 reads TGTGCCACCAGCTGGGACTCGCGCAATGAGCAGTTCTTC. Its translation: CATSWDSRNEQFF.

The rearrangement links TRBV30 to TRBJ2-3, with 9 positions matching TRBD1. The CDR3 loop spans 15 amino acids. Germline trimming cut 2 bases from V and 5 bases from J; bases unmatched to any gene: 8. The germline V gene has CDR1 GTSNPN and CDR2 SVGIG (reference sequence). CDR3 amino acids: CAWSIQTGGRDTQYF. CDR3 bases: TGTGCCTGGAGTATACAGACAGGGGGTCGAGATACGCAGTATTTT.

The chain is built from TRBV2 and TRBJ2-3; D gene ambiguous. The CDR3 sequence is 12 residues long. Per the germline V gene, CDR1 is SNHLY and CDR2 is FYNNEI. V shed 8 bases and J shed 2 bases, with 8 bases lying between them. The chain's CDR3 is CASGPLTDTQYF. The DNA for the CDR3 is TGTGCCAGCGGGCCTCTCACAGATACGCAGTATTTT. Together with reference TRBV2 and TRBJ2-3, the CDR3 gives the full variable domain: EPEVTQTPSHQVTQMGQEVILRCVPISNHLYFYWYRQILGQKVEFLVSFYNNEISEKSEIFDDQFSVERPDGSNFTLKIRSTKLEDSAMYFCASGPLTDTQYFGPGTRLTVL.

This chain uses TRBV29-1 with TRBJ2-3, with no clear D. CDR1 SQVTM and CDR2 ANQGSEA come from the germline V gene. The CDR3 extends over 13 amino acids. Trimming left V 4 bases short and J 1 base short, with 9 bases between. CDR3 residues: CSVASSGTDTQYF. DNA for the CDR3: TGCAGCGTTGCAAGCAGCGGCACAGATACGCAGTATTTT.

This sequence joins TRBV24-1 and TRBJ2-3; maybe TRBD2 (5 bases). V lost 4 bases to trimming and J lost 0 bases, with 10 bases between them. The CDR3 length is 15 residues. Germline CDR1 is KGHDR and CDR2 is SFDVKD. DNA of the CDR3: TGTGCCACCAGTGAGGACTCTAGGAGCACAGATACGCAGTATTTT. It translates to CATSEDSRSTDTQYF.

J is TRBJ2-3 and V is TRBV7-2; D gene unclear. Trimming left V 1 base short and J 1 base short, with 3 bases between. Germline V gene data show CDR1 as SGHTA and CDR2 as FQGNSA. The CDR3 totals 13 residues. This chain's CDR3 is CASSLVGTDTQYF. In DNA, the CDR3 is TGTGCCAGCAGCTTAGTAGGCACAGATACGCAGTATTTT.

This sequence joins TRBV29-1 and TRBJ2-4, with TRBD1 as a possible D gene (5 bases). Germline CDR1 and CDR2: SQVTM and ANQGSEA. The length of the CDR3 is 14 residues. Trimming shortened V by 1 base and J by 7 bases, and 14 bases separated the two germline ends. The DNA of the CDR3 is TGCAGCGTTGAAGGGGGCGGTGGGGTTAACATTCAGTACTTC. Amino acid sequence: CSVEGGGGVNIQYF.

This clone was picked up one time. The V gene is TRBV5-1, the J gene TRBJ1-1, with D maybe TRBD1 (6 bases). CDR3 size: 13 residues. From germline, CDR1 is SGHRS and CDR2 YFSETQ. V lost 4 bases, J lost 3 bases, and 10 bases lay in between. The CDR3 nucleotides are TGCGCCAGCAGCATGGCAGGGGACACTGAAGCTTTCTTT. Translated: CASSMAGDTEAFF.

The chain is built from TRBV7-2 and TRBJ1-6; TRBD1 might be the D (5 bases). CDR1 is SGHTA, CDR2 FQGNSA, per germline. With 1 base removed from V and 10 bases from J, the gap between germline ends came to 11 bases. The CDR3 spans 14 residues. CDR3 region: CASSLGAGPSPLHF. The DNA for the CDR3 is TGTGCCAGCAGCTTAGGGGCAGGGCCATCACCCCTCCACTTT.

The chain links TRBV6-5 to TRBJ2-5; the D gene is possibly TRBD2 (6 bases). The CDR3 totals 15 residues. Trimming pared 2 bases from V and 0 bases from J, leaving 10 bases between. CDR1 is MNHEY, CDR2 SVGAGI, per germline. DNA of the CDR3: TGTGCCAGCAGTTACCAAGGAGGGTACCAAGAGACCCAGTACTTC. Its protein product is CASSYQGGYQETQYF.

The chain combines TRBV7-9 with TRBJ2-7; 8 positions agree with TRBD2. Germline CDR1 reads SEHNR; CDR2 reads FQNEAQ (reference sequence). V shed 3 bases and J 9 bases; nucleotides not matched to a gene: 13. There are 15 residues in the CDR3. DNA for the CDR3: TGTGCCAGCAGCTTCGGAAGCGGGGGACTGCAAGGGCAGTACTTC. Translated: CASSFGSGGLQGQYF.